This TCR beta chain was profiled in a study of blood T cell repertoires in COVID-19. Study-wide context: Sites across the United States, Italy and Spain contributed samples from acute and convalescent COVID-19. The cDNA or gDNA used as material had been derived from T cells, B-cell-depleted T cells, or PBMCs.

In the original processing: For nucleated cells, counts were estimated from reference gene primer amplification. Assay: immunoSEQ multiplex PCR; the TCRdb copy retains only in-frame clones and omits some. V and J calls and clone size come straight from that table; D and trimming were deduced from the DNA. Of approximately 100,000 clones in the sample, roughly 80% were seen once. The CDR3 is 13 residues long. V shed 3 bases and J shed 0 bases, with 4 bases lying between them. J is TRBJ2-3 and V is TRBV12-3 or TRBV12-4; D unclear. The material sequenced was peripheral blood. The sequence came from a man in his 60s with acute or convalescent COVID-19. CDR3 DNA sequence: TGTGCCAGCAGTTTCGGGAGCACAGATACGCAGTATTTT. It codes for CASSFGSTDTQYF.